This TCR beta chain was sequenced for a study of vaccination and CD4 T cells after COVID-19. Study information: Two of the convalescents were Hispanic, and convalescents were six males and four females. Study-level points and caveats: Post-vaccination reactive clonotypes (median about 40) did not differ significantly from post-infection (approximately 22).

Trimming pared 8 bases from V and 0 bases from J, leaving 8 bases between. Germline V gene data show CDR1 as MDHEN and CDR2 as SYDVKM. This CDR3 has 13 amino acids. Treatment of the sample: 10-day PBMC culture with coronavirus spike peptide pools or control peptides (ViraFEST assay). Sequencing of the DNA from cultured CD4+ T cells was carried out with the Oncomine TCR Beta short-read assay. TCRdb ran MiXCR on the PCR reads and lists one entry per CDR3 protein. The table records tens of thousands of distinct CDR3 sequences, about 40% of them present only once. Of note for this clonotype: What it binds is not known.

The source is a human donor who had recovered from COVID-19. This chain links TRBV28 with TRBJ1-3; D not certain. The sample comprised CD4+ T cells from blood, cultured in vitro. The CDR3 is CASVPYSGNTIYF. CDR3 in DNA: TGTGCCAGCGTTCCTTACTCTGGAAACACCATATATTTT. Variable domain in full (rest from reference TRBV28 and TRBJ1-3): DVKVTQSSRYLVKRTGEKVFLECVQDMDHENMFWYRQDPGLGLRLIYFSYDVKMKEKGDIPEGYSVSREKKERFSLILESASTNQTSMYLCASVPYSGNTIYFGEGSWLTVV.